Each of the 9 T cell receptor beta chains below was sequenced from the same sample in a study of identical twins. One entry per CDR3 protein, called by TCRdb with MiXCR from the 5' RACE reads. Among about 720,000 distinct CDR3 sequences, about 18% were seen once, and the ten largest hold around 13%. These data were also reused for a study on T cells expressing NK-cell markers.

Sequenced input: PBMCs. The receptors were sampled from a woman younger than 35 in good health.

The V and J genes are TRBV3-1 and TRBJ2-1; D ambiguous. V lost 2 bases, J lost 5 bases, and 10 bases lay in between. This CDR3 has 14 amino acids. Germline V gives CDR1 LGHDT, CDR2 YNNKEL (reference sequence). The CDR3 bases are TGTGCCAGCAGCCAAACGGGTCACAACAATGAGCAGTTCTTC. This codes for CASSQTGHNNEQFF.

This clonotype was detected a few times. The CDR3 coding sequence is TGTGCCAGCAGCTTGGGGCGGGAGGGGTCCTACAATGAGCAGTTCTTC. Protein: CASSLGREGSYNEQFF. This chain uses TRBV7-8 with TRBJ2-1; 9 bases line up with TRBD2. This CDR3 is 16 amino acids long. Losses at the gene ends were 3 bases for V and 1 base for J; bases not matched to a gene: 4. Germline values: CDR1 SGHVS, CDR2 FQNEAQ. The whole variable domain, remainder taken from reference TRBV7-8 and TRBJ2-1, is GAGVSQSPRYKVAKRGQDVALRCDPISGHVSLFWYQQALGQGPEFLTYFQNEAQLDKSGLPSDRFFAERPEGSVSTLKIQRTQQEDSAVYLCASSLGREGSYNEQFFGPGTRLTVL.

The sample holds a few counts of this clonotype. The rearrangement joins TRBV5-6 to TRBJ1-3, with D perhaps TRBD1 (5 bases). In germline, CDR1 is SGHDT, CDR2 YYEEEE. CDR3 length: 16 amino acids. V lost 3 bases and J 6 bases, leaving 19 bases between the germline ends. The CDR3 DNA reads as TGTGCCAGCAGCTCAAGCCGCCCCGGGACGGCAAACACCATATATTTT. Amino acids: CASSSSRPGTANTIYF.

In its sample, this clonotype was seen a few times. The genes are TRBV6-5 and TRBJ2-3, with D hard to call. V was clipped by 0 bases and J by 8 bases, with 12 bases between them. The CDR3 extends over 14 amino acids. From germline, CDR1 is MNHEY and CDR2 SVGAGI. The CDR3 bases are TGTGCCAGCAGTTACTCGCCGGCCCTCACTACGCAGTATTTT. Its protein is CASSYSPALTTQYF.

CDR3 amino acids: CASSSNRGNSPLHF. For the CDR3, the DNA is TGTGCCAGCAGTTCGAACAGGGGGAATTCACCCCTCCACTTT. The genes are TRBV7-8 and TRBJ1-6; 8 nucleotides align to TRBD1. The CDR3 runs to 14 residues. With 6 bases clipped from V and 7 bases from J, the junction kept 5 bases outside the gene matches. Per the germline V gene, CDR1 is SGHVS and CDR2 is FQNEAQ.

A few counts support this clonotype. The chain joins TRBV5-1 to TRBJ2-5; 8 bases line up with TRBD2. Per the germline V gene, CDR1 is SGHRS and CDR2 is YFSETQ. The CDR3 consists of 15 residues. V lost 3 bases to trimming and J lost 2 bases; unmatched junction nucleotides: 6. The CDR3 loop is CASSSSGGRQETQYF. The CDR3 DNA follows: TGCGCCAGCAGCTCGAGCGGGGGCAGACAAGAGACCCAGTACTTC.

The rearrangement joins TRBV2 to TRBJ2-3; a weak D match, TRBD2 (7 bases). The V end was cut by 11 bases, the J end by 2 bases, with 29 bases between. Per germline, CDR1 SNHLY and CDR2 FYNNEI. The CDR3 length is 18 residues. CDR3 region: CACNPGGLQGDYTDTQYF. The DNA for the CDR3 is TGTGCCTGCAATCCCGGGGGGTTACAGGGAGATTACACAGATACGCAGTATTTT.

This clonotype occurred a few times. This sequence joins TRBV5-1 and TRBJ2-1; D is uncertain. The germline V gene encodes CDR1 SGHRS and CDR2 YFSETQ. Between the trimmed V and J ends, which lost 4 bases and 10 bases, there was a span of 15 bases. This CDR3 contains 13 residues. CDR3 in DNA: TGCGCCAGCAGCCCTGGGTCACAAGGGGAGCAGTTCTTC. Encoded protein: CASSPGSQGEQFF.

This clonotype was recorded many times. The chain employs TRBV12-3 or TRBV12-4 and TRBJ2-2; TRBD1 is a possible D gene (6 bases). The CDR3 is 13 amino acids. V dropped 3 bases and J dropped 6 bases, with 8 bases sitting between them. CDR3 coding DNA: TGTGCCAGCAGTTTTGGGGGCCCCGGGGAGCTGTTTTTT. This translates into CASSFGGPGELFF.